The 24 T cell receptor beta chains in this list originate from one sample, sequenced in a study of Graves' ophthalmopathy and Graves' hyperthyroidism. For repertoire sequencing, the TCR beta CDR3 regions were amplified from RNA transcripts. A first-round RT-PCR used HTBI primers, followed by a second-round multiplex PCR. TCRdb called the multiplex PCR reads again in MiXCR, with one record for every CDR3 protein. This sample has over 150,000 distinct CDR3 sequences, with approximately 40% found just once. Sequenced: peripheral blood. The origin of the receptors is a middle-aged woman with Graves' ophthalmopathy.

This clonotype was found many times. The rearrangement links TRBV4-1 to TRBJ2-7; no clear D. This CDR3 is built from 15 residues. V dropped 1 base and J dropped 2 bases, with 12 bases sitting between them. CDR1 is MGHRA, CDR2 YSYEKL, per germline. In nucleotides, the CDR3 is TGCGCCAGCAGCCAAGCTCCGGTCCGGACCTACGAGCAGTACTTC. It yields the protein CASSQAPVRTYEQYF.

This clonotype occurred once. The V call is TRBV5-1, the J call TRBJ1-5, with D tentatively TRBD1 (5 bases). Germline V CDR1 and CDR2: SGHRS, YFSETQ. The CDR3 has 16 residues. The V end was cut by 3 bases, the J end by 1 base, with 14 bases between. The CDR3: CASSSRRGGSNQPQHF. The CDR3 nucleotides read TGCGCCAGCAGCTCGAGGCGGGGCGGCAGCAATCAGCCCCAGCATTTT.

This clonotype was seen ten or more times. The chain is built from TRBV7-2 and TRBJ1-3; no clear D gene. This CDR3 comprises 12 residues. Trimming left V 2 bases short and J 2 bases short, with 1 base between. Germline V gene lookup returns CDR1 SGHTA and CDR2 FQGNSA. CDR3 sequence reads: CASSLTGNTIYF. The CDR3 nucleotides read TGTGCCAGCAGCTTAACTGGAAACACCATATATTTT.

The gene calls are TRBV6-1 and TRBJ1-3; D is unresolved. Per the germline V gene, CDR1 is MNHNS and CDR2 is SASEGT. The CDR3 extends over 14 amino acids. V was cut by 7 bases and J by 0 bases, with 10 bases left in between. CDR3 sequence reads: CASTPRFSGNTIYF. DNA for the CDR3: TGTGCCAGCACCCCTCGGTTCTCTGGAAACACCATATATTTT.

This clonotype was counted many times. This rearrangement joins TRBV19 to TRBJ2-7; D perhaps matches TRBD2 (5 bases). This CDR3 spans 13 amino acids. Germline V CDR1 and CDR2: LNHDA, SQIVND (reference sequence). Trimming cost V 9 bases and J 4 bases, with 16 bases left between them. The CDR3: CASLPGKYYEQYF. The CDR3 DNA sequence: TGTGCCAGCCTTCCCGGGAAATATTACGAGCAGTACTTC.

This rearrangement joins TRBV12-3 or TRBV12-4 to TRBJ1-5; 8 nucleotides match TRBD1. The CDR3 extends over 14 amino acids. With V trimmed by 6 bases and J by 6 bases, 7 bases remained unmatched. CDR3: CASRSGQGSQPQHF. In nucleotides, the CDR3 is TGTGCCAGCAGATCCGGACAGGGAAGTCAGCCCCAGCATTTT.

This clonotype has at least ten counts. The gene calls are TRBV14 and TRBJ1-6; D remains unclear. Deletions cut 2 bases from V and 5 bases from J, with 10 bases between. The germline CDR1 and CDR2 sequences are SGHDN and FVKESK. The CDR3 sequence is 15 residues long. The CDR3 loop reads CASSQSYGDNSPLHF. For the CDR3, the DNA is TGTGCCAGCAGCCAATCTTACGGAGATAATTCACCCCTCCACTTT.

This chain links TRBV28 with TRBJ1-1, with D hard to call. Germline V lookup: CDR1 MDHEN, CDR2 SYDVKM. V was trimmed by 3 bases and J by 7 bases, leaving 6 bases between them. The CDR3 contains 11 residues. The CDR3, as DNA: TGTGCCAGCAGTTTCTTAGTTGAAGCTTTCTTT. Amino acid sequence: CASSFLVEAFF.

This clonotype appeared many times. V is TRBV20-1 and J is TRBJ1-5; 9 bases are shared with TRBD1. The V and J ends lost 5 bases and 7 bases, in that order; junction bases with no gene match: 9. The CDR3 runs 14 residues. In germline, CDR1 is DFQATT, CDR2 SNEGSKA (reference sequence). As DNA, the CDR3 is TGCAGTGCTGAGGGGGACAGGGAGGCCCAGCCCCAGCATTTT. Translation: CSAEGDREAQPQHF.

The chain combines TRBV12-3 or TRBV12-4 with TRBJ1-1; the D gene is possibly TRBD1 (5 bases). V was shortened by 7 bases and J by 1 base, with 10 bases between the two germline ends. There are 13 residues in the CDR3. CDR3 nucleotides: TGTGCCAGCATAAAGGGGCAGAACACTGAAGCTTTCTTT. Protein product: CASIKGQNTEAFF.

This clonotype came up many times. The V gene is TRBV12-3 or TRBV12-4, the J gene TRBJ2-6; TRBD2 might be the D (6 bases). Trimming took 5 bases from V and 0 from J, leaving 8 bases between them. CDR3 length: 15 amino acids. The CDR3 nucleotides read TGTGCCAGCAGTCGGGACTTCTCTGGGGCCAACGTCCTGACTTTC. Translated: CASSRDFSGANVLTF.

In its sample, this clonotype was seen many times. The chain couples TRBV12-3 or TRBV12-4 to TRBJ1-3; D remains unclear. V was trimmed by 3 bases and J by 0 bases, leaving 6 bases between them. This CDR3 has 14 residues. The CDR3 DNA sequence: TGTGCCAGCAGTTTGGGAATCTCTGGAAACACCATATATTTT. This sequence encodes CASSLGISGNTIYF.

This clonotype was recorded many times. The chain employs TRBV29-1 and TRBJ2-5, with a tentative D call TRBD1 (5 bases). Trimming pared 6 bases from V and 4 bases from J, leaving 12 bases between. The CDR3 sequence is 12 residues long. Germline lookup yields CDR1 SQVTM and CDR2 ANQGSEA. The CDR3 coding sequence is TGCAGCGTGGACATCTGGGGAGAGACCCAGTACTTC. Its translation: CSVDIWGETQYF.

This clonotype appeared many times. This sequence joins TRBV12-3 or TRBV12-4 and TRBJ1-5; no definite D call. This CDR3 region has 13 residues. V was shortened by 3 bases and J by 5 bases, with 8 bases between the two germline ends. This CDR3 reads CASSFSRHQPQHF. CDR3 bases: TGTGCCAGCAGTTTCTCCCGGCATCAGCCCCAGCATTTT.

CDR3 nucleotide sequence: TGTGCCAGCAGTCAACCGCTCGGGACAGCTGGGGCCAACGTCCTGACTTTC. Its protein is CASSQPLGTAGANVLTF. The rearrangement links TRBV12-3 or TRBV12-4 to TRBJ2-6; TRBD1 aligns across 7 bases. After removal of 5 bases from V and 2 bases from J, the junction contained 9 bases not matched to a gene. The CDR3 has 17 amino acids.

The rearrangement links TRBV6-1 to TRBJ2-5; 7 nucleotides align to TRBD2. Germline-derived CDR1 and CDR2 are MNHNS and SASEGT. Trimming removed 1 base from V and 5 bases from J; junction bases left unmatched: 4. The CDR3 covers 14 residues. Here the CDR3 reads CASSEEGGWETQYF. The CDR3 coding sequence is TGTGCCAGCAGTGAAGAGGGAGGGTGGGAGACCCAGTACTTC.

This clonotype was seen at least ten times. J is TRBJ2-5 and V is TRBV20-1; 11 bases fit TRBD2. Germline V CDR1 and CDR2: DFQATT, SNEGSKA (reference sequence). After removal of 2 bases from V and 5 bases from J, the junction contained 7 bases not matched to a gene. The CDR3 runs to 15 residues. CDR3 amino acids: CSARKLAGAGETQYF. CDR3 nucleotides: TGCAGTGCTAGAAAACTAGCGGGAGCCGGGGAGACCCAGTACTTC.

This clonotype was detected a few times. The chain has TRBV2 and TRBJ2-5; D not resolved. V was cut by 1 base and J by 8 bases, with 8 bases left in between. Germline V gives CDR1 SNHLY, CDR2 FYNNEI. The CDR3 loop spans 12 amino acids. This CDR3 reads CASSEVETTQYF. The CDR3 DNA sequence: TGTGCCAGCAGTGAAGTTGAAACTACCCAGTACTTC.

This clonotype was seen ten or more times. This chain links TRBV6-5 with TRBJ1-1, with 8 bases fitting TRBD1. Germline CDR1 reads MNHEY; CDR2 reads SVGAGI. This CDR3 is 13 amino acids long. The V and J ends lost 5 bases and 9 bases, in that order; junction bases with no gene match: 8. CDR3 nucleotide sequence: TGTGCCAGCAGTCCCCGGACAGGGCTCCAAGCTTTCTTT. This gives the protein CASSPRTGLQAFF.

This clonotype showed up just once. In DNA, the CDR3 is TGTGCCACCACGACAGGGCCCTACGAGCAGTACTTC. Translation gives CATTTGPYEQYF. The chain couples TRBV28 to TRBJ2-7; 7 bases align to TRBD1. The CDR3 loop spans 12 amino acids. Looked up from germline, CDR1 is MDHEN and CDR2 is SYDVKM. The V and J ends lost 10 bases and 2 bases, in that order; junction bases with no gene match: 5.

This clonotype was observed a handful of times. The rearrangement joins TRBV24-1 to TRBJ1-5; TRBD1 matches at 10 bases. Trimming took 7 bases from V and 2 from J; bases not matched to a gene: 1. Germline-derived CDR1 and CDR2 are KGHDR and SFDVKD. The CDR3 runs to 14 residues. CDR3 sequence reads: CATRGTGGNQPQHF. The DNA for the CDR3 is TGTGCCACCAGGGGGACAGGGGGCAATCAGCCCCAGCATTTT.

The sample holds many counts of this clonotype. The rearrangement joins TRBV9 to TRBJ2-2; 14 positions match TRBD2. Germline lookup yields CDR1 SGDLS and CDR2 YYNGEE. The V and J ends lost 4 bases and 9 bases, in that order; junction bases with no gene match: 11. The CDR3 is made up of 17 amino acids. CDR3 amino acids: CASSPGLAGGPDRELFF. The CDR3, as DNA: TGTGCCAGCAGCCCCGGACTAGCGGGAGGCCCTGACCGGGAGCTGTTTTTT.

Many counts were recorded for this clonotype. The chain couples TRBV7-4 to TRBJ1-5, with a tentative D call TRBD1 (5 bases). This CDR3 comprises 14 residues. V was shortened by 1 base and J by 8 bases, with 12 bases between the two germline ends. Germline CDR1 is SGHVT and CDR2 is SQSDAQ. The CDR3 DNA reads as TGTGCCAGCAGCTTAGAGAGGGGCGTGGAGCCCCAGCATTTT. This sequence encodes CASSLERGVEPQHF.

The sample holds many counts of this clonotype. The rearrangement links TRBV28 to TRBJ2-7; 7 positions agree with TRBD1. The CDR3 runs 14 residues. CDR1 and CDR2 (germline): MDHEN, SYDVKM. V shed 3 bases and J 2 bases; nucleotides not matched to a gene: 4. CDR3 protein: CASSLAQGAYEQYF. The CDR3 DNA reads as TGTGCCAGCAGTTTGGCTCAGGGGGCCTACGAGCAGTACTTC.